This T cell receptor beta chain is drawn from a study of T-cell memory formation after mild COVID-19. Each CDR3 protein is one row after TCRdb ran MiXCR on the 5' RACE reads. The sample has some 340,000 distinct CDR3 sequences, over 10% seen once; the top ten hold 20% to 25%. This clonotype was detected a few times. The germline V gene encodes CDR1 MGHRA and CDR2 YSYEKL. The CDR3 spans 17 residues. The J segment lost 0 bases and the V segment lost 3 bases, leaving 9 bases of the junction unmatched. The sequence came from a young man who had mild COVID-19 (a few samples of this study predate the infection). Cell type and time point are not known. The chain combines TRBV4-1 with TRBJ1-2; TRBD1 matches 8 bases. Material for sequencing was PBMCs or a T cell subset sorted from them (not recorded which). The DNA for the CDR3 is TGCGCCAGCAGCCAGCTCGACAGGGGAGGAACTAACTATGGCTACACCTTC. Residues: CASSQLDRGGTNYGYTF.